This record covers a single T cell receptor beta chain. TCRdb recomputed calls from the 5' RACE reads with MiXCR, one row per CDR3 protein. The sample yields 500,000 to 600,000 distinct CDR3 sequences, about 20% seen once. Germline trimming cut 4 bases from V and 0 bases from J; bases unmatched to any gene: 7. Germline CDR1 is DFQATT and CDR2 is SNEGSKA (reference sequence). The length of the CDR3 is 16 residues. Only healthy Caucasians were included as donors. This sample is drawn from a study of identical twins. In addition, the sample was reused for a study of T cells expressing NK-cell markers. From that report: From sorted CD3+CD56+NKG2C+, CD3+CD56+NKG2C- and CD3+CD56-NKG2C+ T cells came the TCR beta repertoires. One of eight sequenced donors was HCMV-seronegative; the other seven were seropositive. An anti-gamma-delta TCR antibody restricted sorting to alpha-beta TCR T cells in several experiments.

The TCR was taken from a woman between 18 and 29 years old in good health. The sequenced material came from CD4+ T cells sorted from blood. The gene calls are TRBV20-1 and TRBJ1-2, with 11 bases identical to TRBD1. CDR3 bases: TGCAGTGCTAACCCGGGACAGGGGGGGCCTAACTATGGCTACACCTTC. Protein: CSANPGQGGPNYGYTF.